What follows are 30 T cell receptor beta chains derived from one specimen sequenced in a study of blood T cell repertoires in COVID-19. The method was immunoSEQ multiplex PCR; TCRdb's version includes in-frame clones alone and lacks a portion of them. The repertoire has 75,000 to 90,000 clones, 80% of them found once; the top ten carry around 13%. Material: peripheral blood. The receptors were sampled from a woman between 35 and 50 years old with active or convalescent COVID-19.

V is TRBV7-8 and J is TRBJ1-6, with TRBD1 matching over 9 bases. This CDR3 has 18 residues. The V gene's germline CDR1 is SGHVS and CDR2 FQNEAQ. After removal of 5 bases from V and 10 bases from J, the junction contained 18 bases not matched to a gene. CDR3 in amino acids: CASSLRDRAIDSPSPLHF. In DNA, the CDR3 is TGTGCCAGCAGCCTCCGGGACAGGGCGATTGATTCACCCTCACCCCTCCACTTT.

This chain uses TRBV4-3 with TRBJ2-7, with a tentative D call TRBD2 (7 bases). Deletions cut 0 bases from V and 5 bases from J, with 17 bases between. There are 16 residues in the CDR3. Germline assignment: CDR1 LGHNA and CDR2 YSLEER. The CDR3 region has the DNA TGCGCCAGCAGCCAAGAAGTGGGGGGGCTCATGGACGAGCAGTACTTC. Its protein product is CASSQEVGGLMDEQYF.

The genes are TRBV5-4 and TRBJ2-5; 8 bases align to TRBD2. J gave up 2 bases and V 4 bases, and 4 bases lay outside the gene matches. The V gene's germline CDR1 is SGHNT and CDR2 YYREEE (reference sequence). This CDR3 is built from 14 residues. The CDR3 here is CASSRTGGQETQYF. The CDR3 region has the DNA TGTGCCAGCAGCCGTACGGGGGGGCAAGAGACCCAGTACTTC.

The chain recombines TRBV27 with TRBJ2-7; 10 bases agree with TRBD1. The germline gives CDR1 MNHEY, CDR2 SMNVEV (reference sequence). V lost 8 bases and J lost 3; bases outside the gene matches: 10. This CDR3 has 15 amino acids. Here the CDR3 DNA reads TGTGCCAGCCGGGACAGGGGACCCCCCCACTACGAGCAGTACTTC. Encoded protein: CASRDRGPPHYEQYF.

This clone was observed a few times. V usage is TRBV6-2 or TRBV6-3 and J usage is TRBJ2-7, with TRBD1 identical over 11 bases. CDR1 is MNHEY, CDR2 SVGEGT, per germline. J was trimmed by 2 bases and V by 5 bases; bases with no gene match: 8. The CDR3 spans 16 residues. CDR3: CASSPYPGQGAYEQYF. The DNA of the CDR3 is TGTGCCAGCAGTCCCTATCCGGGACAGGGGGCCTACGAGCAGTACTTC.

The chain has TRBV10-3 and TRBJ1-2; TRBD1 aligns across 10 bases. Germline V lookup: CDR1 ENHRY, CDR2 SYGVKD. V shed 4 bases, J shed 1 base, and the junction held 6 bases outside the gene matches. This CDR3 spans 16 amino acids. The CDR3 region is CAISGTGGNINYGYTF. Here the CDR3 DNA reads TGTGCCATCAGTGGGACAGGGGGTAACATTAACTATGGCTACACCTTC.

The genes are TRBV7-2 and TRBJ2-7; TRBD2 agrees at 8 bases. The ends lost 2 bases at V and 0 bases at J; junction bases unmatched: 9. The CDR3 length is 17 residues. Germline V lookup: CDR1 SGHTA, CDR2 FQGNSA. The CDR3 DNA reads TGTGCCAGCAGCTTATGGGCTAGCGGGTTCAGCTCCTACGAGCAGTACTTC. Residues: CASSLWASGFSSYEQYF.

The CDR3 nucleotides read TGTGCCAGCAGCCTAGCCGCGCTCGACTACAATGAGCAGTTCTTC. Protein sequence: CASSLAALDYNEQFF. The chain links TRBV7-3 to TRBJ2-1, with a weak D call TRBD2 (5 bases). The germline CDR1 and CDR2 sequences are SGHTA and FQGTGA. The V and J ends lost 5 bases and 3 bases respectively, with 14 bases between them. CDR3 length: 15 residues.

The chain combines TRBV29-1 with TRBJ2-7, with 8 bases fitting TRBD1. Germline values: CDR1 SQVTM, CDR2 ANQGSEA. This CDR3 region has 12 residues. The J segment lost 2 bases and the V segment lost 7 bases, leaving 4 bases of the junction unmatched. Written as DNA, the CDR3 is TGCAGCGCTGTACAGGGGGCCTACGAGCAGTACTTC. Translating it yields CSAVQGAYEQYF.

The V and J genes are TRBV6-5 and TRBJ2-5, with D possibly matching TRBD2 (5 bases). V was pared by 5 bases and J by 5 bases, with 18 bases between. Germline lookup yields CDR1 MNHEY and CDR2 SVGAGI. The length of the CDR3 is 15 residues. CDR3 DNA sequence: TGTGCCAGCAGTCCCCGACTGACTCCGGGGGAGACCCAGTACTTC. It is translated as CASSPRLTPGETQYF.

This clone was observed once. The chain couples TRBV10-2 to TRBJ1-5; D gene unclear. Germline V gene data show CDR1 as WSHSY and CDR2 as SAAADI. V dropped 2 bases and J dropped 2 bases, with 7 bases sitting between them. The CDR3 spans 14 residues. CDR3 protein: CASSEVGGNQPQHF. CDR3 DNA sequence: TGCGCCAGCAGTGAGGTAGGAGGCAATCAGCCCCAGCATTTT.

This clone was recorded a few times. The rearrangement joins TRBV29-1 to TRBJ1-1; unclear D gene. Per the germline V gene, CDR1 is SQVTM and CDR2 is ANQGSEA. The CDR3 is 14 amino acids. Trimming took 5 bases from V and 0 from J, leaving 13 bases between them. The CDR3, as DNA: TGCAGCGTTCCACCCCCTGCGGTGAACACTGAAGCTTTCTTT. Its translation: CSVPPPAVNTEAFF.

The chain has TRBV15 and TRBJ2-3, with D uncertain. Trimming removed 1 base from V and 2 bases from J, with 13 bases in between. Germline V gives CDR1 LNHNV, CDR2 YYDKDF (reference sequence). The CDR3 is made up of 16 amino acids. The CDR3 sequence: CATSRGRPGVTDTQYF. CDR3 bases: TGTGCCACCAGCAGAGGTAGGCCCGGAGTCACAGATACGCAGTATTTT.

The chain is built from TRBV4-1 and TRBJ2-7; 8 bases are shared with TRBD2. CDR1 MGHRA and CDR2 YSYEKL come from the germline V gene. The CDR3 runs 14 residues. J gave up 6 bases and V 1 base, and 5 bases lay outside the gene matches. CDR3 nucleotides: TGCGCCAGCAGCCAAGGTGGGACTAGTGGCGAGCAGTACTTC. This translates into CASSQGGTSGEQYF.

The chain joins TRBV11-2 to TRBJ1-5; D ambiguous. This CDR3 is 15 amino acids long. Germline V CDR1 and CDR2: SGHAT, FQNNGV. Trimming took 0 bases from V and 7 from J, leaving 13 bases between them. The DNA for the CDR3 is TGTGCCAGCAGCTTAGATCAAGGAGGCGGACAGCCCCAGCATTTT. Translating gives CASSLDQGGGQPQHF. Looking up the rest from reference TRBV11-2 and TRBJ1-5 gives the full variable domain: EAGVAQSPRYKIIEKRQSVAFWCNPISGHATLYWYQQILGQGPKLLIQFQNNGVVDDSQLPKDRFSAERLKGVDSTLKIQPAKLEDSAVYLCASSLDQGGGQPQHFGDGTRLSIL.

J is TRBJ1-6 and V is TRBV9; 7 bases align to TRBD1. Losses at the gene ends were 0 bases for V and 7 bases for J; bases not matched to a gene: 4. CDR3 length: 15 residues. Per the germline V gene, CDR1 is SGDLS and CDR2 is YYNGEE. The CDR3 sequence: CASSVDTGANSPLHF. DNA of the CDR3: TGTGCCAGCAGCGTAGACACAGGGGCGAATTCACCCCTCCACTTT.

V usage is TRBV7-9 and J usage is TRBJ2-1; D remains unclear. Germline CDR1 SEHNR, CDR2 FQNEAQ (reference sequence). V gave up 1 base and J gave up 12 bases, with 16 bases separating them. CDR3 length equals 14 residues. The CDR3 spells CASSLETSTRRQFF. The CDR3 DNA reads as TGTGCCAGCAGCTTAGAAACCTCCACAAGAAGGCAGTTCTTC.

J is TRBJ1-3 and V is TRBV28, with 9 bases matching TRBD1. In germline, CDR1 is MDHEN, CDR2 SYDVKM. Unmatched junction bases numbered 1, after V lost 6 bases and J lost 1 base. This CDR3 contains 14 residues. This CDR3 reads CASRGTGSGNTIYF. CDR3 in DNA: TGTGCCAGCAGAGGGACAGGGTCTGGAAACACCATATATTTT.

This clone was picked up one time. The V call is TRBV28, the J call TRBJ1-6, with D possibly matching TRBD1 (6 bases). Germline V gene lookup returns CDR1 MDHEN and CDR2 SYDVKM. The V gene lost 4 bases and the J gene lost 7 bases, with 14 bases spanning the gap. The CDR3 contains 15 residues. The CDR3 spells CASSWGPNSNSPLHF. The CDR3 DNA is TGTGCCAGCAGTTGGGGGCCAAACTCGAATTCACCCCTCCACTTT.

This chain joins TRBV24-1 and TRBJ1-1; a possible D gene is TRBD1 (6 bases). The CDR3 is 13 residues long. Per the germline V gene, CDR1 is KGHDR and CDR2 is SFDVKD. V lost 4 bases and J lost 5, with 10 bases in between. As DNA, the CDR3 is TGTGCCACCAGTGACGTACAGGGAACTGAAGCTTTCTTT. Its protein is CATSDVQGTEAFF.

The chain has TRBV7-2 and TRBJ1-2, with TRBD1 matching over 8 bases. In germline, CDR1 is SGHTA, CDR2 FQGNSA. CDR3 length: 13 amino acids. V lost 5 bases to trimming and J lost 5 bases; unmatched junction nucleotides: 4. CDR3: CASSPQGAYGYTF. DNA of the CDR3: TGTGCCAGCAGCCCTCAGGGGGCATATGGCTACACCTTC. The full variable domain, its missing parts supplied by reference TRBV7-2 and TRBJ1-2, is GAGVSQSPSNKVTEKGKDVELRCDPISGHTALYWYRQSLGQGLEFLIYFQGNSAPDKSGLPSDRFSAERTGGSVSTLTIQRTQQEDSAVYLCASSPQGAYGYTFGSGTRLTVV.

The chain has TRBV6-5 and TRBJ2-1, with D maybe TRBD1 (6 bases). Deletions cut 4 bases from V and 3 bases from J, with 13 bases between. This CDR3 contains 15 residues. In germline, CDR1 is MNHEY, CDR2 SVGAGI. CDR3 region: CASSLVGGVYNEQFF. CDR3 nucleotides: TGTGCCAGCAGTTTGGTTGGGGGCGTCTACAATGAGCAGTTCTTC.

CDR3 sequence (DNA): TGTGCCAGCAGTTACGGGACAGGGGGGAATCAGCCCCAGCATTTT. It translates to CASSYGTGGNQPQHF. V gene TRBV6-5 combines with J gene TRBJ1-5; 11 bases line up with TRBD1. With V trimmed by 2 bases and J by 4 bases, 1 base remained unmatched. Germline V gene data show CDR1 as MNHEY and CDR2 as SVGAGI. The CDR3 length is 15 residues.

The chain uses TRBV4-3 and TRBJ2-2; D not resolved. This CDR3 spans 17 amino acids. Germline CDR1 LGHNA, CDR2 YSLEER. V gave up 5 bases and J gave up 7 bases, with 23 bases separating them. The CDR3 is CASSDARWVSEIGELFF. DNA for the CDR3: TGCGCCAGCAGCGACGCCCGGTGGGTCTCGGAGATCGGGGAGCTGTTTTTT.

For the CDR3, the DNA is TGTGCCAGCAGCTTTAGCGGGATTAGCTACAATGAGCAGTTCTTC. Its protein product is CASSFSGISYNEQFF. This chain links TRBV7-3 with TRBJ2-1, with TRBD2 identical over 8 bases. With V trimmed by 3 bases and J by 3 bases, 4 bases remained unmatched. In germline, CDR1 is SGHTA, CDR2 FQGTGA. The length of the CDR3 is 15 residues.

This clone was counted a single time. CDR3 sequence reads: CASSPRTGQETQYF. CDR3 nucleotides: TGTGCCAGTAGTCCTCGGACAGGGCAAGAGACCCAGTACTTC. The chain is built from TRBV19 and TRBJ2-5; TRBD1 matches at 8 bases. Per germline, CDR1 LNHDA and CDR2 SQIVND (reference sequence). J lost 2 bases, V lost 5 bases, and 4 bases had no gene match. This CDR3 is built from 14 residues.

This chain links TRBV7-3 with TRBJ2-5; tentatively, D is TRBD2 (7 bases). Trimming took 1 base from V and 0 from J, leaving 9 bases between them. The V gene's germline CDR1 is SGHTA and CDR2 FQGTGA. This CDR3 contains 15 residues. CDR3 amino acids: CASSLKGGNQETQYF. The DNA of the CDR3 is TGTGCCAGCAGCTTAAAGGGGGGGAACCAAGAGACCCAGTACTTC.

This clone turned up a few times. The gene calls are TRBV7-2 and TRBJ1-2; D unclear. This CDR3 contains 9 residues. In germline, CDR1 is SGHTA, CDR2 FQGNSA. V lost 4 bases and J 10 bases, leaving 4 bases between the germline ends. The CDR3 DNA reads as TGTGCCAGCAGCTCCCTCTACACCTTC. It yields the protein CASSSLYTF.

This clone was detected a few times. The chain carries TRBV4-3 and TRBJ1-1; 7 positions match TRBD1. Germline V lookup: CDR1 LGHNA, CDR2 YSLEER. Trimming removed 0 bases from V and 0 bases from J; junction bases left unmatched: 13. This CDR3 region has 19 residues. The CDR3 DNA sequence: TGCGCCAGCAGCCAAGAGACCCCAAATTCCGGGACAGTGAACACTGAAGCTTTCTTT. Translated, it gives CASSQETPNSGTVNTEAFF.

The chain recombines TRBV11-2 with TRBJ2-7, with D possibly being TRBD2 (5 bases). V was pared by 3 bases and J by 0 bases, with 15 bases between. CDR1 SGHAT and CDR2 FQNNGV come from the germline V gene. The CDR3 loop spans 16 amino acids. CDR3 nucleotides: TGTGCCAGCAGCTTGGGCCCGGGATTGGGCTCCTACGAGCAGTACTTC. Protein sequence: CASSLGPGLGSYEQYF.